The clone carrying this T cell receptor (beta chain) was detected a few times. Its target is unknown. This sample was taken from a study of beta chain features in type 1 diabetes. Points from the study as a whole: The analysis here could not establish whether HLA type shapes TCRB rearrangement. For Type 1 diabetes patients, all four CD4+ subsets carried TCRB CDR3s that were moderately but significantly shorter. Patients with type 1 diabetes showed fewer VDJ junction insertions and more deletions.

What was sequenced were expressed TCRB transcripts, since all of the isolated RNA had been reverse transcribed. The study sequenced naive, central memory and regulatory T cell samples to an average of about 3.57 million reads. Produced via immunoSEQ multiplex PCR; TCRdb's table is partial and in-frame only. The repertoire consists of hundreds of thousands of clones, with over 12% occurring once and the leading ten covering 0.035% to 0.045%. This CDR3 comprises 11 residues. The V gene's germline CDR1 is SGHVS and CDR2 FNYEAQ. Trimming shortened V by 5 bases and J by 9 bases, and 10 bases separated the two germline ends.

This sequence originates from a man aged 18-30 years with type 1 diabetes. Sample: naive CD4+ T cells from blood. The chain employs TRBV7-6 and TRBJ2-5, with D hard to call. CDR3 region: CASSLFLSQYF. The CDR3 region has the DNA TGTGCCAGCAGCCTCTTCCTTTCCCAGTACTTC.